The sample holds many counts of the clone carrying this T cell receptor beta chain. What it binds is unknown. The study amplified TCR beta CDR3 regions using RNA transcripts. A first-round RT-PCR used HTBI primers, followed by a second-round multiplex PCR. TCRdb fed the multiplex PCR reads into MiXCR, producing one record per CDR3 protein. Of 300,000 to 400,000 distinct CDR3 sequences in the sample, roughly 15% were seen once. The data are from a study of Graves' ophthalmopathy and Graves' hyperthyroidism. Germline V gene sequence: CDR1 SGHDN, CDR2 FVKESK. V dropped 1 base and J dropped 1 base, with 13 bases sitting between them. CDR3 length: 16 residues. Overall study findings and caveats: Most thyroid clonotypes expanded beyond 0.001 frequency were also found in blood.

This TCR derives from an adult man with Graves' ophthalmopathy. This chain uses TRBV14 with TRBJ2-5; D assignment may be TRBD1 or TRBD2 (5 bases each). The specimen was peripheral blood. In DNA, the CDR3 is TGTGCCAGCAGCCAAGGACCGGGGCCCGCCCAAGAGACCCAGTACTTC. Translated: CASSQGPGPAQETQYF. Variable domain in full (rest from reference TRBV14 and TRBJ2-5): EAGVTQFPSHSVIEKGQTVTLRCDPISGHDNLYWYRRVMGKEIKFLLHFVKESKQDESGMPNNRFLAERTGGTYSTLKVQPAELEDSGVYFCASSQGPGPAQETQYFGPGTRLLVL.